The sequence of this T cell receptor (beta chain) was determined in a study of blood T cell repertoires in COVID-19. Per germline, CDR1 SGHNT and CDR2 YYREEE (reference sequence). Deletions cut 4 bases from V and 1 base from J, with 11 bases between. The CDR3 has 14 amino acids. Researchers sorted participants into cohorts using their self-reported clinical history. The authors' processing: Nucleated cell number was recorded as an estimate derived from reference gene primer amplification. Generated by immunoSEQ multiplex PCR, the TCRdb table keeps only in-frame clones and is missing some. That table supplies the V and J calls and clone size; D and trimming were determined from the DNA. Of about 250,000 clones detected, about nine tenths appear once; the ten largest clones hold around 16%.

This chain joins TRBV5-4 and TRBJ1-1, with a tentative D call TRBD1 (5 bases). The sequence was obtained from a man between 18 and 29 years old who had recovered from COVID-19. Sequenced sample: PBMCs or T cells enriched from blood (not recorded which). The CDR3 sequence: CASSLFRANTEAFF. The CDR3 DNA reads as TGTGCCAGCAGCCTGTTCAGGGCGAACACTGAAGCTTTCTTT.